The rows below give T cell receptor beta chains drawn from one sample of a study of blood T cell repertoires in COVID-19. Method: immunoSEQ multiplex PCR; TCRdb's copy keeps in-frame clones and lacks some. Of some 55,000 clones in the sample, 90% are singletons; the top ten hold 6.5% to 9%. Material for sequencing was peripheral blood. These receptors were collected from a woman aged 40 to 50 with active COVID-19. Each CDR3 is given with its conserved first and last residue. A D gene is named only where the DNA matches it firmly. The listing skips clone size in some rows; elsewhere it reads once, few, many or a size class.

V: TRBV11-3
size: few
D: .
J: TRBJ1-1
DNA: TGTGCCAGCAGCTTAAGACTCGTTGGTCGGACTGAAGCTTTCTTT
CDR3: CASSLRLVGRTEAFF

V: TRBV11-2
size: once
D: .
J: TRBJ1-1
DNA: TGTGCCAGCAGCACGCCGCAGGGGAACACTGAAGCTTTCTTT
CDR3: CASSTPQGNTEAFF

V: TRBV5-1
size: .
D: .
J: TRBJ1-2
DNA: TGCGCCAGCAGCTACTCAGGGCCACTTAACTATGGCTACACCTTC
CDR3: CASSYSGPLNYGYTF

V: TRBV18
size: .
D: TRBD1
J: TRBJ2-6
DNA: TGTGCCAGCTCACTGCTTCAGACAGGGGCTGCCAACGTCCTGACTTTC
CDR3: CASSLLQTGAANVLTF

V: TRBV7-2
size: once
D: TRBD2
J: TRBJ2-7
DNA: TGTGCCAGCAGCTTAGCGTCTAGCGGCCTATACGAGCAGTACTTC
CDR3: CASSLASSGLYEQYF

V: TRBV27
size: once
D: TRBD1
J: TRBJ2-1
DNA: TGTGCCAGCAGTCCGGGACAGCCGATATACAATGAGCAGTTCTTC
CDR3: CASSPGQPIYNEQFF

V: TRBV18
size: .
D: TRBD2
J: TRBJ2-7
DNA: TGTGCCAGCTCAACAAGCGGGGGGGCCGCCGAGCAGTACTTC
CDR3: CASSTSGGAAEQYF

V: TRBV7-9
size: .
D: .
J: TRBJ1-2
DNA: TGTGCCAGCAGCTTAATTAGTTCTTCCCGGGGCTACACCTTC
CDR3: CASSLISSSRGYTF

V: TRBV7-9
size: .
D: .
J: TRBJ2-7
DNA: TGTGCCAGCAGCTCCCTCTCCTACGAGCAGTACTTC
CDR3: CASSSLSYEQYF

V: TRBV5-1
size: few
D: .
J: TRBJ2-5
DNA: TGCGCCAGCAGCTTGGTACAAGAGACCCAGTACTTC
CDR3: CASSLVQETQYF

V: TRBV4-3
size: medium-sized
D: .
J: TRBJ2-1
DNA: TGCGCCAGCAGCCAAGATTCGCCGCAGGGGAGGGATGAGCAGTTCTTC
CDR3: CASSQDSPQGRDEQFF

V: TRBV7-8
size: .
D: .
J: TRBJ2-2
DNA: TGTGCCAGCAGCCCGGTTACTAGTACTGCCGGGGAGCTGTTTTTT
CDR3: CASSPVTSTAGELFF

V: TRBV2
size: .
D: TRBD1
J: TRBJ2-7
DNA: TGTGCCAGCAGTTGGGACAGGGGAGGCTACGAGCAGTACTTC
CDR3: CASSWDRGGYEQYF

V: TRBV2
size: .
D: .
J: TRBJ2-3
DNA: TGTGCCAGCAGTGGATTGGGGGCAGGAGATACGCAGTATTTT
CDR3: CASSGLGAGDTQYF

V: TRBV7-9
size: .
D: TRBD1
J: TRBJ2-1
DNA: TGTGCCAGCAGCCCAGGGACAGGGTGGGATGAGCAGTTCTTC
CDR3: CASSPGTGWDEQFF

V: TRBV12-5
size: .
D: .
J: TRBJ1-5
DNA: TGTGCTAGTGGTTCTTCAGGGCTCACCCAGCATTTT
CDR3: CASGSSGLTQHF

V: TRBV6-6
size: .
D: TRBD1
J: TRBJ2-1
DNA: TGTGCCAGCACCCGGGACAGCTCCTACAATGAGCAGTTCTTC
CDR3: CASTRDSSYNEQFF

V: TRBV5-5
size: .
D: .
J: TRBJ2-5
DNA: TGTGCCAGCAGCTTCGATCGCGGGGTAGAGACCCAGTACTTC
CDR3: CASSFDRGVETQYF

V: TRBV11-2
size: .
D: .
J: TRBJ2-7
DNA: TGTGCCAGCAGCTCAAAAACAGGGACGGTTTACGAGCAGTACTTC
CDR3: CASSSKTGTVYEQYF

V: TRBV11-3
size: once
D: TRBD1
J: TRBJ2-5
DNA: TGTGCCAGCAGCTTCGACCCGGGACAGGGGGGAGAGACCCAGTACTTC
CDR3: CASSFDPGQGGETQYF

V: TRBV29-1
size: .
D: .
J: TRBJ1-1
DNA: TGCAGCGCAGACAGGAACGTGGGGGACACTGAAGCTTTCTTT
CDR3: CSADRNVGDTEAFF

V: TRBV5-1
size: .
D: TRBD2
J: TRBJ2-3
DNA: TGCGCCAGCAGCCCGAGCGGGGGGATAACCACAGATACGCAGTATTTT
CDR3: CASSPSGGITTDTQYF

V: TRBV28
size: .
D: .
J: TRBJ2-1
DNA: TGTGCCAGCAGTTTATCGATGGCTTATGAGCAGTTCTTC
CDR3: CASSLSMAYEQFF

V: TRBV11-3
size: .
D: TRBD1
J: TRBJ1-2
DNA: TGTGCCAGCAGCCCGGACAGGGGCAGCTATGGCTACACCTTC
CDR3: CASSPDRGSYGYTF

V: TRBV6-6
size: .
D: .
J: TRBJ1-4
DNA: TGTGCCAGCAGCCGGACAGAGAATGAAAAACTGTTTTTT
CDR3: CASSRTENEKLFF

V: TRBV15
size: once
D: TRBD1
J: TRBJ2-2
DNA: TGTGCCACCGAGGACAGGGGGTTCACCGGGGAGCTGTTTTTT
CDR3: CATEDRGFTGELFF

V: TRBV7-9
size: once
D: TRBD1
J: TRBJ1-2
DNA: TGTGCCAGCAGCTCTAGCCTGGTACAGGGGGCGTACGGCTACACCTTC
CDR3: CASSSSLVQGAYGYTF

V: TRBV7-9
size: once
D: .
J: TRBJ2-7
DNA: TGTGCCAGCAGCCCGGCCAGGGTCTACGAGCAGTACTTC
CDR3: CASSPARVYEQYF

V: TRBV7-9
size: few
D: .
J: TRBJ2-2
DNA: TGTGCCAGCAGCTTGGGACAGAACACCGGGGAGCTGTTTTTT
CDR3: CASSLGQNTGELFF

V: TRBV5-1
size: .
D: .
J: TRBJ2-7
DNA: TGCGCCAGCAGACCTACCGGGGTGTTGGCCTACGAGCAGTACTTC
CDR3: CASRPTGVLAYEQYF

V: TRBV29-1
size: .
D: .
J: TRBJ2-2
DNA: TGCAGCGCCGGACACCCGACCGGGGAGCTGTTTTTT
CDR3: CSAGHPTGELFF

V: TRBV7-9
size: .
D: .
J: TRBJ1-1
DNA: TGTGCCAGCAGCTTTCAGTCGGGGACTGAAGCTTTCTTT
CDR3: CASSFQSGTEAFF

V: TRBV5-4
size: once
D: TRBD2
J: TRBJ2-3
DNA: TGTGCCAGCAGCTGGGGACTAGCGCGGAGCACAGATACGCAGTATTTT
CDR3: CASSWGLARSTDTQYF

V: TRBV5-6
size: .
D: .
J: TRBJ1-1
DNA: TGTGCCAGCACCCTGACTGAGAACACTGAAGCTTTCTTT
CDR3: CASTLTENTEAFF

V: TRBV2
size: .
D: TRBD1
J: TRBJ1-1
DNA: TGTGCCAGCAGTGACGACAGGGTAGTGGCTTTCTTT
CDR3: CASSDDRVVAFF

V: TRBV5-1
size: .
D: .
J: TRBJ2-3
DNA: TGCGCCAGCAGCTTGGGGGGGACTAGCACAGATACGCAGTATTTT
CDR3: CASSLGGTSTDTQYF

V: TRBV5-4
size: .
D: .
J: TRBJ2-7
DNA: TGTGCCAGCAGCTTGGGACACCTCCATGCCTACGAGCAGTACTTC
CDR3: CASSLGHLHAYEQYF

V: TRBV3-1/TRBV3-2
size: .
D: TRBD1
J: TRBJ2-2
DNA: TGTGCCAGCAGCCTCGGGACAGGGACCAACACCGGGGAGCTGTTTTTT
CDR3: CASSLGTGTNTGELFF

V: TRBV7-2
size: .
D: TRBD1
J: TRBJ1-2
DNA: TGTGCCAGCAGTTCCAGGGGGCTAGCTAACTATGGCTACACCTTC
CDR3: CASSSRGLANYGYTF

V: TRBV2
size: .
D: .
J: TRBJ1-2
DNA: TGTGCCAGTACAGTTTTCTATGGCTACACCTTC
CDR3: CASTVFYGYTF

V: TRBV7-3
size: .
D: TRBD1
J: TRBJ2-5
DNA: TGTGCCAGCAGCGTAACAGGGGCAGAGACCCAGTACTTC
CDR3: CASSVTGAETQYF

V: TRBV7-9
size: .
D: .
J: TRBJ2-3
DNA: TGTGCCAGCAGCCGGGTGGCGGCGGGGGATACGCAGTATTTT
CDR3: CASSRVAAGDTQYF

V: TRBV9
size: .
D: TRBD2
J: TRBJ2-5
DNA: TGTGCCAGCAGCAAAGAGGGGCTAGCGGGGGTCCAAGAGACCCAGTACTTC
CDR3: CASSKEGLAGVQETQYF

V: TRBV6-4
size: .
D: .
J: TRBJ1-5
DNA: TGTGCCAGCAGTGAACAGCTCCATCAGCCCCAGCATTTT
CDR3: CASSEQLHQPQHF

V: TRBV5-4
size: .
D: TRBD1
J: TRBJ1-2
DNA: TGTGCCAGCAGCACGACAGGGGATGGGTTCTATGGCTACACCTTC
CDR3: CASSTTGDGFYGYTF

V: TRBV2
size: .
D: .
J: TRBJ2-7
DNA: TGTGCCAGCTGTAGGATCCCGCCCTACGCGGGGTCCTCCTACGAGCAGTACTTC
CDR3: CASCRIPPYAGSSYEQYF

V: TRBV12-3/TRBV12-4
size: .
D: .
J: TRBJ1-3
DNA: TGTGCCAGCAGTTTAATAGCTGGAAACACCATATATTTT
CDR3: CASSLIAGNTIYF

V: TRBV4-1
size: .
D: .
J: TRBJ1-5
DNA: TGCGCCAGCAGCCAAGATAGGGGAGGTCAGCCCCAGCATTTT
CDR3: CASSQDRGGQPQHF